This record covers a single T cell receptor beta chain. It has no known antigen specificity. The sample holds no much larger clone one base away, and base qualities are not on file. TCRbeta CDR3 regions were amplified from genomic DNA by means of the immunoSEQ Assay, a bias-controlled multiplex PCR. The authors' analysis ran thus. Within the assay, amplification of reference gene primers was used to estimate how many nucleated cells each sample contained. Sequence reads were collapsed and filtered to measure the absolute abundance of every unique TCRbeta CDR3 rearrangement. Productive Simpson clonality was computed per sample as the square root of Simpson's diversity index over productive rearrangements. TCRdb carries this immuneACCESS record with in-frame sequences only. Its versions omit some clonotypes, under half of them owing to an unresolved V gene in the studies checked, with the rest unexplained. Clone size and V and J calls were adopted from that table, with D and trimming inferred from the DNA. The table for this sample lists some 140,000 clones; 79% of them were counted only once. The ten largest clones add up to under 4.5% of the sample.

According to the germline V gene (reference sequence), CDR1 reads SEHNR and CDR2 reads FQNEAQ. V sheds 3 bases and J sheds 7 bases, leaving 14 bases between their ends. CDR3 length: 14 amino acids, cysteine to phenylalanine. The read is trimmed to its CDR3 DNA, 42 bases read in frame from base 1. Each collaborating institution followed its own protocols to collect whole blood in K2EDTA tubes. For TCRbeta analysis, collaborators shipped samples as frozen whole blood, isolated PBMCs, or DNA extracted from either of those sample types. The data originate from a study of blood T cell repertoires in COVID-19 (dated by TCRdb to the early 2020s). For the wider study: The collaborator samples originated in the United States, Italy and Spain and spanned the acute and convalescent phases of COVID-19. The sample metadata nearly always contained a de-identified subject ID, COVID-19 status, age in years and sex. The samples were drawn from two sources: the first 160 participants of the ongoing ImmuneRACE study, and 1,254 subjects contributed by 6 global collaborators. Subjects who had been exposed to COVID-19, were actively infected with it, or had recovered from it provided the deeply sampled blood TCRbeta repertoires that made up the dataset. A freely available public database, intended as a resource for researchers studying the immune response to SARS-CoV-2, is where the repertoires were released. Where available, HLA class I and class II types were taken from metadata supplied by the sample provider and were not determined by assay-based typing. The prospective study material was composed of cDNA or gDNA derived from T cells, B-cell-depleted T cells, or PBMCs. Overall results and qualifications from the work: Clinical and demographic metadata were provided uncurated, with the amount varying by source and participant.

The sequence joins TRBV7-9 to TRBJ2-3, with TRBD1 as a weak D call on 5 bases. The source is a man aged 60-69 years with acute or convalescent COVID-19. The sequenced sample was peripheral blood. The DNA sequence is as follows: TGTGCCAGCAGCTTCCAGTGGGGCAGGAATACGCAGTATTTT. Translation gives CASSFQWGRNTQYF.